One and the same sample provided the 23 T cell receptor beta chains below, sequenced in a study of Ad26.COV2.S vaccination and SARS-CoV-2 variants. Libraries were prepared by immunoSEQ multiplex PCR; TCRdb keeps only in-frame clonotypes and omits some of them. This sample has around 320,000 clones, with roughly 87% found just once. Treatment defined: about 20 received Ad26.COV2.S at low or high dose, single or two shots; about 5 received placebo; per-sample allocation not given. Repertoires come from day 63 after the first vaccine or placebo injection. Source: peripheral blood, taken in a trial of Ad26.COV2.S vaccine versus placebo. Receptors originate from a person aged 18-60 years who received the Ad26.COV2.S COVID-19 vaccine or a placebo.

The CDR3 sequence: CASSEGGGAYEQYF. For the CDR3, the DNA is TGTGCCAGCAGTGAAGGCGGGGGGGCCTACGAGCAGTACTTC. This rearrangement joins TRBV6-1 to TRBJ2-7, with TRBD2 matching over 9 bases. The CDR3 has 14 amino acids. V shed 1 base and J 2 bases; nucleotides not matched to a gene: 0. Germline V gene lookup returns CDR1 MNHNS and CDR2 SASEGT.

V usage is TRBV30 and J usage is TRBJ1-1; D is perhaps TRBD1 (5 bases). In germline, CDR1 is GTSNPN, CDR2 SVGIG (reference sequence). This CDR3 has 12 amino acids. Trimming stripped 0 bases from V and 6 bases from J, with 8 bases between. This chain's CDR3 is CAWSVRGAEAFF. The CDR3 region has the DNA TGTGCCTGGAGTGTCCGGGGGGCTGAAGCTTTCTTT.

A single count supports this clone. Other DNA sequences from this sample encode an identical CDR3 as well. The chain uses TRBV7-8 and TRBJ2-7, with 7 bases matching TRBD1. Germline CDR1 SGHVS, CDR2 FQNEAQ. CDR3 length equals 16 residues. V shed 5 bases and J 0 bases; nucleotides not matched to a gene: 10. The CDR3 reads CASSVGDSHSSYEQYF. CDR3 nucleotides: TGTGCCAGCAGCGTGGGGGACAGCCACAGCTCCTACGAGCAGTACTTC.

This chain links TRBV6-5 with TRBJ2-7; D not certain. V was clipped by 5 bases and J by 5 bases, with 7 bases between them. The CDR3 is made up of 11 amino acids. Germline V lookup: CDR1 MNHEY, CDR2 SVGAGI. CDR3 amino acids: CASSTNNEQYF. In DNA form, the CDR3 reads TGTGCCAGCAGTACTAATAACGAGCAGTACTTC.

V gene TRBV4-2 combines with J gene TRBJ2-7; TRBD2 might be the D (5 bases). CDR1 is LGHNA and CDR2 is YNFKEQ in the germline V gene. CDR3 length: 15 amino acids. Trimming stripped 3 bases from V and 2 bases from J, with 14 bases between. For the CDR3, the DNA is TGTGCCAGCAGCCAGGTTTCGAGCGGCCCCTACGAGCAGTACTTC. Amino acids: CASSQVSSGPYEQYF.

This rearrangement joins TRBV6-2 or TRBV6-3 to TRBJ1-5; possibly TRBD1 for D (6 bases). This CDR3 is 18 amino acids long. Germline V gene sequence: CDR1 MNHEY, CDR2 SVGEGT. V dropped 2 bases and J dropped 0 bases, with 17 bases sitting between them. The CDR3 spells CASSYPWGRGDSNQPQHF. The CDR3 nucleotides read TGTGCCAGCAGTTACCCGTGGGGGCGCGGCGATAGCAATCAGCCCCAGCATTTT.

This clone was seen only a few times. The chain combines TRBV6-5 with TRBJ2-7, with 7 bases lining up with TRBD1. This CDR3 spans 13 amino acids. Unmatched junction bases numbered 4, after V lost 5 bases and J lost 3 bases. Germline-derived CDR1 and CDR2 are MNHEY and SVGAGI. CDR3 protein: CASSPRDSYEQYF. In DNA form, the CDR3 reads TGTGCCAGCAGTCCCCGGGACAGCTACGAGCAGTACTTC.

The V and J genes are TRBV5-1 and TRBJ2-5, with 9 bases lining up with TRBD1. The ends lost 0 bases at V and 4 bases at J; junction bases unmatched: 4. CDR3 size: 15 residues. Germline-derived CDR1 and CDR2 are SGHRS and YFSETQ. The CDR3 loop reads CASSLGQGVGETQYF. DNA of the CDR3: TGCGCCAGCAGCTTGGGACAGGGGGTAGGAGAGACCCAGTACTTC.

The chain links TRBV18 to TRBJ1-6; D uncertain. V was clipped by 2 bases and J by 7 bases, with 6 bases between them. The CDR3 is 13 residues long. The germline V gene encodes CDR1 KGHSH and CDR2 LQKENI. CDR3 loop: CASSPEENSPLHF. The DNA for the CDR3 is TGTGCCAGCTCACCAGAGGAGAATTCACCCCTCCACTTT.

CDR3 region: CASSAPFGQGGSTDTQYF. In nucleotides, the CDR3 is TGTGCCAGCAGCGCACCCTTCGGACAGGGGGGGTCAACAGATACGCAGTATTTT. The gene calls are TRBV9 and TRBJ2-3, with TRBD1 matching over 10 bases. The germline V gene has CDR1 SGDLS and CDR2 YYNGEE. The length of the CDR3 is 18 residues. V lost 3 bases to trimming and J lost 3 bases; unmatched junction nucleotides: 13.

The rearrangement links TRBV4-2 to TRBJ2-7; 8 bases map to TRBD2. This CDR3 contains 18 residues. Germline trimming cut 1 base from V and 4 bases from J; bases unmatched to any gene: 15. CDR1 and CDR2 (germline): LGHNA, YNFKEQ. CDR3 DNA: TGTGCCAGCAGCCAAGCCCAAGCTGACGGGGGGGCTCGGTACGAGCAGTACTTC. Translating it yields CASSQAQADGGARYEQYF.

This sequence joins TRBV21-1 and TRBJ1-4; no check of the table's D call, TRBD1, against the DNA was made. TRBV21-1 is designated a pseudogene. This CDR3 contains 13 residues. The CDR3 nucleotides are TGTGCCAGCAGCAATACAGGGGTTGAAAAACTGTTTTTT. Protein product: CASSNTGVEKLFF.

The chain combines TRBV7-2 with TRBJ2-5; no reliable D call. Per germline, CDR1 SGHTA and CDR2 FQGNSA. The CDR3 runs 13 residues. The ends were cut back, 4 bases at V and 13 bases at J, with 19 bases in the middle. The CDR3 reads CASSSRLATARYF. The CDR3 DNA is TGTGCCAGCAGCTCCAGGCTGGCGACTGCCCGGTACTTC.

The CDR3 coding sequence is TGTGCCAGCAGTGATAGGGGTATAATTCAGGGCAATCAGCCCCAGCATTTT. Translation: CASSDRGIIQGNQPQHF. This chain joins TRBV6-1 and TRBJ1-5, with a tentative D call TRBD1 (5 bases). The germline V and J ends were trimmed by 3 bases and 2 bases, with 17 bases remaining between them. The CDR3 is made up of 17 amino acids. Germline CDR1 MNHNS, CDR2 SASEGT.

CDR3 region: CASISTGGFDEQYF. CDR3 bases: TGTGCCAGCATCTCGACAGGGGGCTTCGACGAGCAGTACTTC. The chain carries TRBV28 and TRBJ2-7; 10 nucleotides agree with TRBD1. The trim removed 7 bases at V and 5 bases at J, leaving 8 bases unmatched. This CDR3 is 14 amino acids long. The V gene's germline CDR1 is MDHEN and CDR2 SYDVKM.

The V and J genes are TRBV14 and TRBJ1-4, with D hard to call. Germline CDR1 and CDR2: SGHDN and FVKESK. This CDR3 region has 15 residues. With 3 bases removed from V and 4 bases from J, the gap between germline ends came to 12 bases. The CDR3 DNA is TGTGCCAGCAGCCATTCTTCGGGGAGTAATGAAAAACTGTTTTTT. Encoded protein: CASSHSSGSNEKLFF.

The chain links TRBV18 to TRBJ1-1, with D perhaps TRBD1 (5 bases). This CDR3 comprises 13 residues. V lost 1 base, J lost 7 bases, and 10 bases lay in between. Germline CDR1 KGHSH, CDR2 LQKENI. The CDR3, as DNA: TGTGCCAGCTCACCACGGCAGGGAAGTGAAGCTTTCTTT. This codes for CASSPRQGSEAFF.

The rearrangement links TRBV9 to TRBJ2-3; no definite D call. Trimming stripped 4 bases from V and 5 bases from J, with 14 bases between. The CDR3 consists of 14 residues. Per germline, CDR1 SGDLS and CDR2 YYNGEE. The CDR3 spells CASSLSPSKDTQYF. CDR3 nucleotides: TGTGCCAGCAGCCTCAGCCCCTCAAAAGATACGCAGTATTTT.

The chain joins TRBV6-5 to TRBJ1-2; no firm D call. Germline V gene sequence: CDR1 MNHEY, CDR2 SVGAGI. Trimming stripped 11 bases from V and 1 base from J, with 14 bases between. This CDR3 spans 13 amino acids. CDR3 nucleotides: TGTGCCGTCAGAGACACACTTAACTATGGCTACACCTTC. Protein sequence: CAVRDTLNYGYTF.

The table lists this clone with a few counts. V and J are TRBV7-2 and TRBJ2-3; TRBD2 matches at 9 bases. V gave up 8 bases and J gave up 3 bases; unmatched junction bases: 6. Germline V gene lookup returns CDR1 SGHTA and CDR2 FQGNSA. The CDR3 spans 14 residues. Here the CDR3 reads CASEAGGLTDTQYF. The CDR3 bases are TGTGCCAGCGAAGCGGGGGGTCTAACAGATACGCAGTATTTT.

The CDR3 DNA reads as TGTGCCAGCAGCTTGGAGGTTTCGGGAGAAGCTTTCTTT. Translation gives CASSLEVSGEAFF. The chain links TRBV5-4 to TRBJ1-1; D unresolved. The germline CDR1 and CDR2 sequences are SGHNT and YYREEE (reference sequence). This CDR3 has 13 residues. Trimming left V 0 bases short and J 8 bases short, with 11 bases between.

Worth noting for this clone: This sample includes further DNA sequences coding for the same CDR3. The chain employs TRBV4-3 and TRBJ1-1; D is unclear. V was pared by 1 base and J by 1 base, with 4 bases between. The CDR3 sequence is 13 residues long. Germline V gene sequence: CDR1 LGHNA, CDR2 YSLEER. The CDR3 spells CASSQGRNTEAFF. The CDR3 DNA reads TGCGCCAGCAGCCAAGGGCGGAACACTGAAGCTTTCTTT.

This chain connects TRBV3-1 (or the pseudogene TRBV3-2) to TRBJ1-2, with D unclear. V gave up 4 bases and J gave up 5 bases, with 14 bases separating them. The CDR3 sequence is 14 residues long. The V gene's germline CDR1 is LGHDT and CDR2 YNNKEL (reference sequence). For the CDR3, the DNA is TGTGCCAGCAGCCGCGCGGGAGGTGGGTATGGCTACACCTTC. Amino acids: CASSRAGGGYGYTF.